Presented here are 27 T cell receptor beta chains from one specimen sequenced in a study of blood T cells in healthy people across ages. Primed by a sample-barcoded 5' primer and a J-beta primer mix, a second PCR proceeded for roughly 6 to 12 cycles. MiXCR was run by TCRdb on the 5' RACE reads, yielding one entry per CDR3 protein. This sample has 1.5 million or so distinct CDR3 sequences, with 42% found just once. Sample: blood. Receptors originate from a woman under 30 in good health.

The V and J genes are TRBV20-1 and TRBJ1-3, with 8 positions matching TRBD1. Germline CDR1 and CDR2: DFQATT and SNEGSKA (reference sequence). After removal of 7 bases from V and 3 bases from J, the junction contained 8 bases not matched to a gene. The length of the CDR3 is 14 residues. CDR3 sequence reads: CSVPDRANGNTIYF. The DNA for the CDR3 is TGCAGTGTCCCGGACAGGGCCAATGGAAACACCATATATTTT.

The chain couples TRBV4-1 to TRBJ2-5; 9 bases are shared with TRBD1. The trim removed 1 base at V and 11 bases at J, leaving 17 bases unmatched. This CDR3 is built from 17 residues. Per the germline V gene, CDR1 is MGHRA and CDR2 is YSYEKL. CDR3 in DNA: TGCGCCAGCAGCCAAGCGAGGGACGGACAGGGGATTGGTGAGCAGTACTTC. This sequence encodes CASSQARDGQGIGEQYF.

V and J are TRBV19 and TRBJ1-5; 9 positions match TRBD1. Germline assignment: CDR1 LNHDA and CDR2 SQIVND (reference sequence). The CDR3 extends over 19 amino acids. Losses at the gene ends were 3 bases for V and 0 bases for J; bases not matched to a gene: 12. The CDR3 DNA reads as TGTGCCAGTAGTATTATCGTTGACGGGACAGGGCATAGCAATCAGCCCCAGCATTTT. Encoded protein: CASSIIVDGTGHSNQPQHF.

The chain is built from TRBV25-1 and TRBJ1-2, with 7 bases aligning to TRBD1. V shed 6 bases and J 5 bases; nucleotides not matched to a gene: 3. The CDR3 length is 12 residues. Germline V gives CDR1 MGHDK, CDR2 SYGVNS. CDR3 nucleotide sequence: TGTGCCAGCAGGAGGGACAGTTATGGCTACACCTTC. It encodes CASRRDSYGYTF.

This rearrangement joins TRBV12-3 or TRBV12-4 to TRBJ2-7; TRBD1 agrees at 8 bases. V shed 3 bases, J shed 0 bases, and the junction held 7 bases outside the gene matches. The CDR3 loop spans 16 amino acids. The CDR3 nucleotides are TGTGCCAGCAGTTTCCTGGACAGGGAAAGCTCCTACGAGCAGTACTTC. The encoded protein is CASSFLDRESSYEQYF.

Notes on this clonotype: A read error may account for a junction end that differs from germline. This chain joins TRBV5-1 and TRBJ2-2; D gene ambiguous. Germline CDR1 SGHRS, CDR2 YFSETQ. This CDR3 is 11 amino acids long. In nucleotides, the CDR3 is TGTGCCAGCAGTTTGGGCAGGGAGCTGTTTTTT. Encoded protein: CASSLGRELFF.

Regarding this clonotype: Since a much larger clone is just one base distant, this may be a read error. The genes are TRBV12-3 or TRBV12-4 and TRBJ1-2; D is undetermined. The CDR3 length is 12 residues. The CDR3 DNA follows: TGTGCCGGCAGTTTAGTTCGCTATGGCTACACCTTC. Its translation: CAGSLVRYGYTF.

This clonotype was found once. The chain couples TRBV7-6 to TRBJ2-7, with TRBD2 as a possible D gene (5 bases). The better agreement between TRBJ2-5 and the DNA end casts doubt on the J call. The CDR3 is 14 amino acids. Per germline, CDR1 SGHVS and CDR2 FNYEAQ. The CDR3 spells CASSLCLAQETQYF. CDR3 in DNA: TGTGCCAGCAGCTTATGCCTAGCCCAAGAGACCCAGTACTTC.

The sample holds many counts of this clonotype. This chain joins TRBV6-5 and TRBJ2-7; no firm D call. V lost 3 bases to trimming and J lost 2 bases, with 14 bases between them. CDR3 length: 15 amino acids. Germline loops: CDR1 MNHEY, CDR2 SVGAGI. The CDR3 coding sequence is TGTGCCAGCAGTTATACCTGGACGGATCCCTACGAGCAGTACTTC. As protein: CASSYTWTDPYEQYF.

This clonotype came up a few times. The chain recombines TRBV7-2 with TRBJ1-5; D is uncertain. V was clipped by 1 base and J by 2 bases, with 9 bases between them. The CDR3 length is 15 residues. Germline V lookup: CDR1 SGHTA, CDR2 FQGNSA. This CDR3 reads CASSLGPAGNQPQHF. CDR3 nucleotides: TGTGCCAGCAGCTTAGGACCCGCGGGCAATCAGCCCCAGCATTTT.

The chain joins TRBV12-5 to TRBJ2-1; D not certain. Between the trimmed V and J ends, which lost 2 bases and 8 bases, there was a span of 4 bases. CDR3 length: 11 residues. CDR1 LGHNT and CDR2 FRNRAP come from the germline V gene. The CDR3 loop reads CASGLNDEQFF. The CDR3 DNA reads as TGTGCTAGTGGTTTGAACGATGAGCAGTTCTTC.

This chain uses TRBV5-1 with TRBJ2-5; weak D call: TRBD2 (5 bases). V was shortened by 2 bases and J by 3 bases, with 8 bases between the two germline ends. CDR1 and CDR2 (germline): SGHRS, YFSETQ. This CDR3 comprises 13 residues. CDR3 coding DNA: TGCGCCAGCAGCTTCCCAGCGGAAGAGACCCAGTACTTC. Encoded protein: CASSFPAEETQYF.

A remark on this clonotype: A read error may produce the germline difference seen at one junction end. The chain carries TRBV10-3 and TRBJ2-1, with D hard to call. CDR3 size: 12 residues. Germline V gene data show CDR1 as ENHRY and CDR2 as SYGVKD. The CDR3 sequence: CVISDRNNEQFF. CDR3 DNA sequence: TGTGTCATCAGTGACCGGAACAATGAGCAGTTCTTC.

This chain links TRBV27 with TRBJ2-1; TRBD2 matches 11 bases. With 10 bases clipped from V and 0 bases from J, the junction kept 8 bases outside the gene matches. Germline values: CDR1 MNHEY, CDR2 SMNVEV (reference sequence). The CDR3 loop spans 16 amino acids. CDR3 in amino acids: CATLAGGSGSYNEQFF. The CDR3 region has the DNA TGTGCCACCCTAGCGGGAGGATCCGGCTCCTACAATGAGCAGTTCTTC.

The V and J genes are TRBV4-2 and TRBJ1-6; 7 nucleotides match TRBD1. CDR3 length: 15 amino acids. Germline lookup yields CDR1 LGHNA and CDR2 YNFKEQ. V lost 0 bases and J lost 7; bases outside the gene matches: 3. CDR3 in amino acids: CASSQEPGQNSPLHF. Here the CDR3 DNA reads TGTGCCAGCAGCCAAGAGCCGGGACAGAATTCACCCCTCCACTTT.

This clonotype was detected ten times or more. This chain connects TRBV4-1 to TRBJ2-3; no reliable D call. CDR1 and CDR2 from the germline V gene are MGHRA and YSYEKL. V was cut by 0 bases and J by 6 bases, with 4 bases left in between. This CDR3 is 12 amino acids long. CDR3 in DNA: TGCGCCAGCAGCCAAGACGATGATACGCAGTATTTT. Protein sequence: CASSQDDDTQYF.

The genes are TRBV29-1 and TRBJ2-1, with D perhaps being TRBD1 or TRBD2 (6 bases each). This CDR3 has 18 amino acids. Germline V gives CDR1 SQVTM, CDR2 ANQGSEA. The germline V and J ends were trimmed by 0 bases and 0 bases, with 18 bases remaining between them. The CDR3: CSVEDPGSGAPSYNEQFF. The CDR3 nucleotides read TGCAGCGTTGAAGATCCTGGGTCGGGGGCCCCCTCCTACAATGAGCAGTTCTTC.

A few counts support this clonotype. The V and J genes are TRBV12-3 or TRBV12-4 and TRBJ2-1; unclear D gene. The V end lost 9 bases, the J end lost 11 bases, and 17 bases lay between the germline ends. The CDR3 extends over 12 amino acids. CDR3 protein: CASMTPDRKQFF. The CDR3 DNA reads TGTGCCAGTATGACTCCGGATCGGAAGCAGTTCTTC.

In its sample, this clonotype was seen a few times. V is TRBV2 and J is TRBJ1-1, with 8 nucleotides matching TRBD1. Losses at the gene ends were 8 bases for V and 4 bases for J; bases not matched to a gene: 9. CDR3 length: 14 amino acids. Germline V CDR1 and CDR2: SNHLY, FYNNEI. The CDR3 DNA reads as TGTGCCAGCGGACGACAGGGGACGACCACTGAAGCTTTCTTT. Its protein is CASGRQGTTTEAFF. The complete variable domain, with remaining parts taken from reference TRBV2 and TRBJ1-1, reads EPEVTQTPSHQVTQMGQEVILRCVPISNHLYFYWYRQILGQKVEFLVSFYNNEISEKSEIFDDQFSVERPDGSNFTLKIRSTKLEDSAMYFCASGRQGTTTEAFFGQGTRLTVV.

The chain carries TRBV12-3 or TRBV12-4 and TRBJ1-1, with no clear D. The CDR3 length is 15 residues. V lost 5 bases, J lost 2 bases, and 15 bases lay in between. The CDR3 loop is CASSPRRVLNTEAFF. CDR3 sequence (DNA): TGTGCCAGCAGTCCCCGGAGGGTACTAAACACTGAAGCTTTCTTT.

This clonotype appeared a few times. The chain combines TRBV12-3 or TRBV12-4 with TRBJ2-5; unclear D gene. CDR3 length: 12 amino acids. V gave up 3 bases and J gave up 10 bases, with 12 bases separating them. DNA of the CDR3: TGTGCCAGCAGTTTGATGGTTGGGGTCCAGTACTTC. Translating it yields CASSLMVGVQYF.

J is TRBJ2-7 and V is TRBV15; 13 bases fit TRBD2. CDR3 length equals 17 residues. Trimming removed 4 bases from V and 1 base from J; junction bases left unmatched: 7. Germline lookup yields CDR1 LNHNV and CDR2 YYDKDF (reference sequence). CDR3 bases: TGTGCCACCAGCACCGGACTAGCGGGAGTGGATTCCTACGAGCAGTACTTC. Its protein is CATSTGLAGVDSYEQYF.

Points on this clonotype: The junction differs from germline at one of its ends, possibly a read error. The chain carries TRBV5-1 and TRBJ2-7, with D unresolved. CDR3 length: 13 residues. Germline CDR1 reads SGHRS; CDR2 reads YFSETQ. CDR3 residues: CASNLEQNYEQYF. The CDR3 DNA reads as TGCGCCAGCAACTTGGAACAGAACTACGAGCAGTACTTC.

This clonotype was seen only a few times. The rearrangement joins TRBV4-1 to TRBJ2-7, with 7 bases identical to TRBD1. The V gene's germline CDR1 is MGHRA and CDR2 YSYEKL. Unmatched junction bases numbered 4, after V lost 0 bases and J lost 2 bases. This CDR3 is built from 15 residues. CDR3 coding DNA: TGCGCCAGCAGCCAAGATGGGACAGACACCTACGAGCAGTACTTC. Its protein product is CASSQDGTDTYEQYF.

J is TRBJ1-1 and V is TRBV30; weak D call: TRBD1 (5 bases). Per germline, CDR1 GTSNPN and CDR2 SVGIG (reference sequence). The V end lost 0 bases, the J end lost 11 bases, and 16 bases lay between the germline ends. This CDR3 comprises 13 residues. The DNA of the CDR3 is TGTGCCTGGAGTGTTAAACCGAGGGGTGGGGCTTTCTTT. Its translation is CAWSVKPRGGAFF.

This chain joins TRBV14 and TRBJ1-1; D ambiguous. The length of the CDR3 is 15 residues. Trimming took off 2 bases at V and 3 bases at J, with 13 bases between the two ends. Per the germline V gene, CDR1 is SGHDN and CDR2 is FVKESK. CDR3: CASSQTTGVYTEAFF. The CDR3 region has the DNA TGTGCCAGCAGCCAAACTACGGGAGTCTACACTGAAGCTTTCTTT. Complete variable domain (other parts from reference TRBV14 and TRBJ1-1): EAGVTQFPSHSVIEKGQTVTLRCDPISGHDNLYWYRRVMGKEIKFLLHFVKESKQDESGMPNNRFLAERTGGTYSTLKVQPAELEDSGVYFCASSQTTGVYTEAFFGQGTRLTVV.

CDR3 amino acids: CASSQVVAVEQFF. The CDR3 nucleotides read TGTGCCAGCAGCCAAGTAGTAGCTGTTGAGCAGTTCTTC. The gene calls are TRBV3-1 and TRBJ2-1, with D uncertain. V gave up 1 base and J gave up 9 bases, with 10 bases separating them. The CDR3 sequence is 13 residues long. The germline CDR1 and CDR2 sequences are LGHDT and YNNKEL (reference sequence).